Listed below are T cell receptor beta chains from one sample, sequenced in a study of blood T cell repertoires in COVID-19. Sequencing was performed with immunoSEQ multiplex PCR; in TCRdb, only in-frame clones are kept and a portion is missing. The sample includes about 280,000 clones, roughly 90% seen only once; the top ten take about 8.6%. The specimen was peripheral blood. The receptors were sampled from a man between 18 and 29 years old with active or convalescent COVID-19. CDR3s include the opening cysteine and the closing phenylalanine or tryptophan. The D gene is left open where the match is weak. The size entry is marked missing in some rows and otherwise reads once, few, many or a size class.

abundance	len	v_gene	d_gene	j_gene	CDR3nt	CDR3aa
NA	17	TRBV9	NA	TRBJ2-2	TGTGCCAGCAGCCCCAGCTCACTATCGATCAACACCGGGGAGCTGTTTTTT	CASSPSSLSINTGELFF
NA	15	TRBV11-2	NA	TRBJ2-1	TGTGCCAGCAGCCCTCGACTCGAAGCGTGGAATGAGCAGTTCTTC	CASSPRLEAWNEQFF
NA	16	TRBV7-6	NA	TRBJ1-1	TGTGCCAGCAGCTTCAACAGGGAAGGTCTGGACACTGAAGCTTTCTTT	CASSFNREGLDTEAFF
NA	19	TRBV19	TRBD1	TRBJ2-5	TGTGCCAGTAGTATTTTGGGTCAGTCGGTCGGACAGGGATGGGAGACCCAGTACTTC	CASSILGQSVGQGWETQYF
NA	15	TRBV10-1	NA	TRBJ1-5	TGCGCCAGCAGGAGCAGGGCATCCTGCAATCAGCCCCAGCATTTT	CASRSRASCNQPQHF
NA	12	TRBV9	NA	TRBJ2-3	TGTGCCAGCGGACGGGGGACAGATACGCAGTATTTT	CASGRGTDTQYF
NA	14	TRBV9	NA	TRBJ1-6	TGTGCCAGCAGCGTGGAGGGGGGGGGCACACCCCTCCACTTT	CASSVEGGGTPLHF
once	14	TRBV19	TRBD1	TRBJ2-2	TGTGCCAGTAGTATAACAGGGGCCACCGGGGAGCTGTTTTTT	CASSITGATGELFF
NA	14	TRBV7-9	NA	TRBJ1-2	TGTGCCAGCAGCTTAGTACGGGGGATGGATGGCTACACCTTC	CASSLVRGMDGYTF
NA	16	TRBV14	NA	TRBJ1-3	TGTGCCAGCAGCCAAGCGTCTCGGGTCGGCGGAAACACCATATATTTT	CASSQASRVGGNTIYF
once	14	TRBV5-4	TRBD1	TRBJ2-7	TGTGCCAGCAGCTTGGCAGGACAGGCCTACGAGCAGTACTTC	CASSLAGQAYEQYF
few	13	TRBV2	NA	TRBJ1-2	TGTGCCAGCAGTGAGGTCGGGAGGGGAGGCTACACCTTC	CASSEVGRGGYTF
NA	15	TRBV6-6	TRBD1	TRBJ2-7	TGTGCCAGCAGTTCGCCGGGACAGGGGTTTGACGAGCAGTACTTC	CASSSPGQGFDEQYF